A selection of T cell receptor beta chains follows, all from one sample in a study of shared clonotypes between healthy human individuals. Profiled with immunoSEQ multiplex PCR; TCRdb holds only in-frame clones, not every one. The repertoire holds roughly 450,000 clones, 79% seen once, with under 15% in the top ten. Sequenced input: PBMCs. The receptors originated from a woman in her thirties or forties in good health. Some clones in this sample may be carry-over from other donors' samples. Each CDR3 is given with its conserved first and last residue. A D gene is named only where the DNA matches it firmly. Clone size, where shown, is once, few, many, or a class for clones that have expanded.

.	TRBV28	TRBJ1-1	.	CASGTAPGSGTEAFF	TGTGCCAGCGGGACGGCTCCGGGTAGTGGCACTGAAGCTTTCTTT
.	TRBV19	TRBJ1-4	.	CASSQGVATNEKLFF	TGTGCCAGTAGTCAGGGTGTTGCAACTAATGAAAAACTGTTTTTT
.	TRBV5-4	TRBJ2-1	.	CASSLPGSDNEQFF	TGTGCCAGCAGCTTACCCGGGAGTGACAATGAGCAGTTCTTC
.	TRBV6-1	TRBJ1-2	.	CASSEMGRGHYGYTF	TGTGCCAGCAGTGAAATGGGCAGGGGACACTATGGCTACACCTTC
.	TRBV5-6	TRBJ1-3	.	CASSFSSKGSGNTIYF	TGTGCCAGCAGCTTTTCATCTAAGGGAAGTGGAAACACCATATATTTT
TRBD2	TRBV18	TRBJ2-2	.	CASSPGLAGVNTGELFF	TGTGCCAGCTCACCAGGGCTAGCGGGAGTGAACACCGGGGAGCTGTTTTTT
TRBD2	TRBV11-2	TRBJ2-3	.	CASSSRLAVTDTQYF	TGTGCCAGCAGCTCACGACTAGCGGTCACAGATACGCAGTATTTT
.	TRBV27	TRBJ2-2	.	CASSSGRTNTGELFF	TGTGCCAGCAGCTCTGGACGGACGAACACCGGGGAGCTGTTTTTT
.	TRBV7-9	TRBJ2-7	few	CASSFRTEGIGYEQYF	TGTGCCAGCAGCTTCCGGACAGAAGGTATCGGGTACGAGCAGTACTTC
.	TRBV30	TRBJ1-2	.	CAWRRGRSAGYTF	TGTGCCTGGAGACGAGGGAGATCCGCCGGCTACACCTTC
TRBD2	TRBV15	TRBJ2-1	.	CATSRGTSGGYNEQFF	TGTGCCACCAGCAGAGGGACTAGCGGAGGATACAATGAGCAGTTCTTC
.	TRBV19	TRBJ2-3	.	CASSMVNTDTQYF	TGTGCCAGTAGTATGGTCAACACAGATACGCAGTATTTT
TRBD1	TRBV28	TRBJ1-4	once	CASSVDRVRRKLFF	TGTGCCAGCAGTGTTGACAGGGTGAGGCGAAAACTGTTTTTT
.	TRBV6-5	TRBJ1-4	.	CASSRDGSNEKLFF	TGTGCCAGCAGTCGGGACGGGTCTAATGAAAAACTGTTTTTT
.	TRBV19	TRBJ1-3	.	CASVGGISGNTIYF	TGTGCCAGTGTGGGGGGGATATCTGGAAACACCATATATTTT
.	TRBV4-3	TRBJ2-7	.	CASSPASPSYEQYF	TGCGCCAGCAGCCCCGCAAGTCCCTCCTACGAGCAGTACTTC
TRBD2	TRBV5-1	TRBJ2-7	many	CASRGTSLDEQYF	TGCGCCAGCAGGGGGACTAGTCTTGACGAGCAGTACTTC
.	TRBV7-9	TRBJ1-2	.	CASSLGLGGYTF	TGTGCCAGCAGCTTAGGGCTTGGAGGCTACACCTTC
TRBD2	TRBV18	TRBJ2-1	.	CASSPLAGGPIDEQFF	TGTGCCAGCTCACCGTTAGCGGGAGGGCCTATCGATGAGCAGTTCTTC
.	TRBV6-6	TRBJ2-7	.	CASRPQPGLNEQYF	TGTGCCAGCAGACCTCAGCCAGGGCTGAACGAGCAGTACTTC
TRBD1	TRBV5-1	TRBJ2-7	few	CASSWARTGDPYEQYF	TGCGCCAGCAGCTGGGCCAGAACAGGGGATCCCTACGAGCAGTACTTC
.	TRBV19	TRBJ1-1	once	CASSTQPRKARSAEAFF	TGTGCCAGTAGTACCCAACCAAGGAAGGCTAGAAGCGCTGAAGCTTTCTTT
.	TRBV2	TRBJ2-7	many	CASSDRADTYEQYF	TGTGCCAGCAGTGACCGGGCGGACACCTACGAGCAGTACTTC
.	TRBV11-2	TRBJ1-3	.	CASSPIPHDSARGDTIYF	TGTGCCAGCAGCCCCATACCCCATGACAGCGCCCGAGGGGACACCATATATTTT
.	TRBV6-5	TRBJ2-7	.	CASSADPGQIHEQYF	TGTGCCAGCAGTGCAGATCCGGGACAAATCCACGAGCAGTACTTC
TRBD2	TRBV27	TRBJ2-2	.	CASSGASGRSAGELFF	TGTGCCAGCAGCGGGGCTAGCGGGAGGTCGGCCGGGGAGCTGTTTTTT
.	TRBV14	TRBJ1-2	many	CASSQLGAHPYGYTF	TGTGCCAGCAGCCAACTGGGGGCGCATCCCTATGGCTACACCTTC
.	TRBV7-6	TRBJ1-5	.	CASSRTDQPQHF	TGTGCCAGCAGCCGGACTGATCAGCCCCAGCATTTT
.	TRBV28	TRBJ2-7	.	CASRRAYEQYF	TGTGCCAGCCGACGGGCCTACGAGCAGTACTTC
.	TRBV28	TRBJ2-7	.	CASVEGGDEQYF	TGTGCCAGCGTGGAAGGGGGTGACGAGCAGTACTTC
.	TRBV5-6	TRBJ2-7	.	CASGIQGPYEQYF	TGTGCCAGCGGGATTCAGGGGCCATACGAGCAGTACTTC